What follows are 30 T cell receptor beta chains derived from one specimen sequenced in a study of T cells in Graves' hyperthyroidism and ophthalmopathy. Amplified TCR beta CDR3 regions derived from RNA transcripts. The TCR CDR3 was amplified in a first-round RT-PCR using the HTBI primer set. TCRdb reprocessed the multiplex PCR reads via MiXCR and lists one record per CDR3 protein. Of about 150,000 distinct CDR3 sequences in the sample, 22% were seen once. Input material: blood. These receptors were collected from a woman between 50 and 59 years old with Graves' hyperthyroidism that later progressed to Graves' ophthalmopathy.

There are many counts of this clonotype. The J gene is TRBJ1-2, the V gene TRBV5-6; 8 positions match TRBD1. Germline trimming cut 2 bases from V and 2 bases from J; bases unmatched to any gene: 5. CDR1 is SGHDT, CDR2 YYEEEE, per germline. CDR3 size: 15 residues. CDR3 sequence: CASSFGDRSNYGYTF. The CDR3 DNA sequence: TGTGCCAGCAGCTTTGGGGACAGGTCAAACTATGGCTACACCTTC.

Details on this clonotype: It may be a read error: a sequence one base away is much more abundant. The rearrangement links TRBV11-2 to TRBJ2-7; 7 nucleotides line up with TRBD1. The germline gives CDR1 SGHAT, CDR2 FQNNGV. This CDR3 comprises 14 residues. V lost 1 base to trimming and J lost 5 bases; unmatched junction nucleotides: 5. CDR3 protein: CASSLVTGAHEQYF. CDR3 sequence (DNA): TGTGCCAGCAGCTTAGTTACAGGGGCCCACGAGCAGTACTTC. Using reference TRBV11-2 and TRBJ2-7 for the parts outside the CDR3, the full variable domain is EAGVAQSPRYKIIEKRQSVAFWCNPISGHATLYWYQQILGQGPKLLIQFQNNGVVDDSQLPKDRFSAERLKGVDSTLKIQPAKLEDSAVYLCASSLVTGAHEQYFGPGTRLTVT.

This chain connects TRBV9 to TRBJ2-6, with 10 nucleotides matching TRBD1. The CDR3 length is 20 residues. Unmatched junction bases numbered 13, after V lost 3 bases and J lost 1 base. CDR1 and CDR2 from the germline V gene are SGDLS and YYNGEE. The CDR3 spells CASSAPSLTGGGSGANVLTF. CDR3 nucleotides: TGTGCCAGCAGCGCCCCAAGCTTGACAGGGGGCGGGTCTGGGGCCAACGTCCTGACTTTC.

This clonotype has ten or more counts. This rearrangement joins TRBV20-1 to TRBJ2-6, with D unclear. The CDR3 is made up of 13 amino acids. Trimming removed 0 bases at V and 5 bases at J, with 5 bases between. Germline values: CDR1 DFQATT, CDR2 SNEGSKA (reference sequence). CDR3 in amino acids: CSAREVRANVLTF. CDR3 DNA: TGCAGTGCTAGAGAGGTTCGGGCCAACGTCCTGACTTTC.

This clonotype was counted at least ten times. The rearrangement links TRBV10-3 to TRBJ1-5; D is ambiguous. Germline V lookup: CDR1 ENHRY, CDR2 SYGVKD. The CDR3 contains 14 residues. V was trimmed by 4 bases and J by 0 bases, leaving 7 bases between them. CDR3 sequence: CAISGHYSNQPQHF. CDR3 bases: TGTGCCATCAGTGGACATTATAGCAATCAGCCCCAGCATTTT.

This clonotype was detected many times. The CDR3, as DNA: TGCAGTGCTAGAAGCCCGGGACAGGGACCCTACGAGCAGTACTTC. This codes for CSARSPGQGPYEQYF. The chain employs TRBV20-1 and TRBJ2-7; 9 nucleotides line up with TRBD1. The CDR3 spans 15 residues. Germline V CDR1 and CDR2: DFQATT, SNEGSKA (reference sequence). The V gene end was trimmed by 2 bases and the J gene end by 2 bases; junction bases not matched to a gene: 7.

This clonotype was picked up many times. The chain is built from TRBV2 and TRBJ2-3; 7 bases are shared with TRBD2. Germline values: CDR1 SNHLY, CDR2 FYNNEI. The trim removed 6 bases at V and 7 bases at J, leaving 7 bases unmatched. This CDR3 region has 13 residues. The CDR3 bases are TGTGCCAGCAGCCGGGAGGAGAGAAATACGCAGTATTTT. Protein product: CASSREERNTQYF.

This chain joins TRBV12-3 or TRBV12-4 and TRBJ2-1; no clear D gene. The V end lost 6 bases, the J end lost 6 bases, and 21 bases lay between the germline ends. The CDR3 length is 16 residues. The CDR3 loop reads CASSPSTWTASNEQFF. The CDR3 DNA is TGTGCCAGCAGCCCCTCTACATGGACGGCTAGCAATGAGCAGTTCTTC.

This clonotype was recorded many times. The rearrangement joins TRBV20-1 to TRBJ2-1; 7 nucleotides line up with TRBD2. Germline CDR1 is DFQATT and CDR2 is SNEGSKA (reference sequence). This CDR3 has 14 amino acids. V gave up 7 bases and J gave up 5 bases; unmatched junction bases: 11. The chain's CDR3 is CSGFYLGGDNEQFF. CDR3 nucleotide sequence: TGCAGTGGATTCTATTTGGGAGGGGACAATGAGCAGTTCTTC.

CDR3 sequence: CSVVGYTGELFF. The DNA for the CDR3 is TGCAGCGTTGTAGGGTACACCGGGGAGCTGTTTTTT. V usage is TRBV29-1 and J usage is TRBJ2-2, with unresolved D. Per germline, CDR1 SQVTM and CDR2 ANQGSEA. The CDR3 contains 12 residues. V gave up 4 bases and J gave up 3 bases, with 6 bases separating them.

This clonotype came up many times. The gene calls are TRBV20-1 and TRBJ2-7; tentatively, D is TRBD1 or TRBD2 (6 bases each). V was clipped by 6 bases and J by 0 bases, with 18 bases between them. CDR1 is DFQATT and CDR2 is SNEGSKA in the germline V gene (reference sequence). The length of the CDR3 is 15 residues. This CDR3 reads CSAPRGRRSSYEQYF. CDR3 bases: TGCAGTGCCCCCCGGGGGCGCCGCAGCTCCTACGAGCAGTACTTC.

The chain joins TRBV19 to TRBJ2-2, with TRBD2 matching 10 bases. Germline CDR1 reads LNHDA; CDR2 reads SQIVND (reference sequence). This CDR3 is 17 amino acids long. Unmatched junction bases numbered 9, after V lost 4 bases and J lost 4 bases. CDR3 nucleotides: TGTGCCAGTAGTAGAAGCGGGAGGGCCGTGGGCACCGGGGAGCTGTTTTTT. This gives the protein CASSRSGRAVGTGELFF.

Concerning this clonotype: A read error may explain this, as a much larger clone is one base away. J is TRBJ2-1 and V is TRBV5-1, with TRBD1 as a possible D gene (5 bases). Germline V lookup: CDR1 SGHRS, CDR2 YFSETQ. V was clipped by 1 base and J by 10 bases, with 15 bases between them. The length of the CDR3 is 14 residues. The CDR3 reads CASSLTGSTREQFF. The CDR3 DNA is TGCGCCAGCAGCTTGACAGGATCTACGAGGGAGCAGTTCTTC.

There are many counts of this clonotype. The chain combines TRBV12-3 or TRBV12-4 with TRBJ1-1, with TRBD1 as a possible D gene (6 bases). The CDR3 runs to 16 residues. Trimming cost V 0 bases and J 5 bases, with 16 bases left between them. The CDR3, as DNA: TGTGCCAGCAGTTTAGCGGTTGTGGGGGCGCGAACTGAAGCTTTCTTT. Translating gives CASSLAVVGARTEAFF.

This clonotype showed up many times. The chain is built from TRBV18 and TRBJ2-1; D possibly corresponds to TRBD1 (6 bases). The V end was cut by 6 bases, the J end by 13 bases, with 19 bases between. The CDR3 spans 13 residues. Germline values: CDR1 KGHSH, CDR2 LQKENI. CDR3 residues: CASSPSTGTVQFF. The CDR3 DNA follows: TGTGCCAGCTCCCCCTCCACAGGGACCGTTCAGTTCTTC.

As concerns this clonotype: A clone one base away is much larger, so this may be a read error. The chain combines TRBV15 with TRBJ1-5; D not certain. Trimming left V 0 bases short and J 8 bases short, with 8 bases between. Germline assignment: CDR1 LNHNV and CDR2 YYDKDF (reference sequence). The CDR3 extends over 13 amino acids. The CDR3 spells CATSRDTREPQHF. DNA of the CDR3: TGTGCCACCAGCAGAGACACCCGTGAGCCCCAGCATTTT.

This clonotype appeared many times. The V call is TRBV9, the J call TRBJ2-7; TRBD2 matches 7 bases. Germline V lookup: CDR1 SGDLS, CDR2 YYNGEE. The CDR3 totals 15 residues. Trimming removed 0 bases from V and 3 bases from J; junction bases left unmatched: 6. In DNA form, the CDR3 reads TGTGCCAGCAGCGTAGCTGGGGGGGACGGCTACGAGCAGTACTTC. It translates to CASSVAGGDGYEQYF.

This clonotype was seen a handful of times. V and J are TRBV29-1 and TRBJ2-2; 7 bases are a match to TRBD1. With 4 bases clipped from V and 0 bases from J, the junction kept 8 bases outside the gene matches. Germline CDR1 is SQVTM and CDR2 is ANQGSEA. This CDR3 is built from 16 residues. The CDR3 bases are TGCAGCGTTGCAGTCAGACAGGGATCGAACACCGGGGAGCTGTTTTTT. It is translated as CSVAVRQGSNTGELFF.

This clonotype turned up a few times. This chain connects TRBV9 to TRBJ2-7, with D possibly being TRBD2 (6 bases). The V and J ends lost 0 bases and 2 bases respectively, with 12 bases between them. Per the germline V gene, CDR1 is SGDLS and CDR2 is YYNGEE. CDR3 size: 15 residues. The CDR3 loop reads CASSVGGSGAYEQYF. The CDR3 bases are TGTGCCAGCAGCGTAGGGGGTAGCGGAGCCTACGAGCAGTACTTC.

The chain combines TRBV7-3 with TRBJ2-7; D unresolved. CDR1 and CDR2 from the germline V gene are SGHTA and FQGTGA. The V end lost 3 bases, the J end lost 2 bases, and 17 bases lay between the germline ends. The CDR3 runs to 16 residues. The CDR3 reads CASSLLGEVATYEQYF. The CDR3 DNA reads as TGTGCCAGCAGCTTGCTTGGTGAGGTCGCCACCTACGAGCAGTACTTC.

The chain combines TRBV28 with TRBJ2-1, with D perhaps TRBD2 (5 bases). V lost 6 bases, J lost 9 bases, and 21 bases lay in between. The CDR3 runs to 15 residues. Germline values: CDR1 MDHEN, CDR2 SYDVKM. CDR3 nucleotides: TGTGCCAGCAGCCGAGAGTTACTAGATCAATTTGAGCAGTTCTTC. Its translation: CASSRELLDQFEQFF.

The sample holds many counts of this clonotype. DNA for the CDR3: TGCAGTGCTCCCCCCCCCCGGGCCGGCTACGAGCAGTACTTC. Protein sequence: CSAPPPRAGYEQYF. The chain carries TRBV20-1 and TRBJ2-7; no clear D gene. This CDR3 contains 14 residues. V was cut by 5 bases and J by 3 bases, with 17 bases left in between. The V gene's germline CDR1 is DFQATT and CDR2 SNEGSKA (reference sequence).

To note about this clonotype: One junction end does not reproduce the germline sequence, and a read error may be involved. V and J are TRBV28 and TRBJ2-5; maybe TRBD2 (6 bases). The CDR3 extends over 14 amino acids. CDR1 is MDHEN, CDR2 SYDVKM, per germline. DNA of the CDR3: TGTGCCAACAGTTTAGGAGGGCCCAGCGAGACCCAGTACTTC. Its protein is CANSLGGPSETQYF.

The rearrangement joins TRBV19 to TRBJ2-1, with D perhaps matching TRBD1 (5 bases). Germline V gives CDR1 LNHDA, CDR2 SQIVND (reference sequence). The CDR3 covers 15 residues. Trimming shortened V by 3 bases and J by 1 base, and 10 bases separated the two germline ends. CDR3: CASSMQGSSYNEQFF. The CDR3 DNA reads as TGTGCCAGTAGTATGCAGGGTTCGTCCTACAATGAGCAGTTCTTC.

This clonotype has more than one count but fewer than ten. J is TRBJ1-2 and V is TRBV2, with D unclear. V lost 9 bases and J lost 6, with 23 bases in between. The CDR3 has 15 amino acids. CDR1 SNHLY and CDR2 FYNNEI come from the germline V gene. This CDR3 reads CASITSAAAYNGYTF. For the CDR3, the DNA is TGTGCCAGTATTACCTCCGCCGCGGCTTATAATGGCTACACCTTC. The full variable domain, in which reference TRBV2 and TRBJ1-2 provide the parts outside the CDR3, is EPEVTQTPSHQVTQMGQEVILRCVPISNHLYFYWYRQILGQKVEFLVSFYNNEISEKSEIFDDQFSVERPDGSNFTLKIRSTKLEDSAMYFCASITSAAAYNGYTFGSGTRLTVV.

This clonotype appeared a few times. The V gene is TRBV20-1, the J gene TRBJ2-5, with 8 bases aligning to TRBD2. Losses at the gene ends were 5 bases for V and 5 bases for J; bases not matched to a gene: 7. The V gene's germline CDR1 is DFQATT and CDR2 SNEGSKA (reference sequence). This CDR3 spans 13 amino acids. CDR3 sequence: CSAGRTGGETQYF. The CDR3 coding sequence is TGCAGTGCTGGACGGACGGGAGGGGAGACCCAGTACTTC.

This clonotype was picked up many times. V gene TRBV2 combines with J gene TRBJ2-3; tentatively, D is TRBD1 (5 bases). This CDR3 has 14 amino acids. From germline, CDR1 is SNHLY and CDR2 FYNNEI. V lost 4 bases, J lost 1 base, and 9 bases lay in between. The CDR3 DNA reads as TGTGCCAGCAGTGGGGCCAGGGGCACAGATACGCAGTATTTT. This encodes CASSGARGTDTQYF.

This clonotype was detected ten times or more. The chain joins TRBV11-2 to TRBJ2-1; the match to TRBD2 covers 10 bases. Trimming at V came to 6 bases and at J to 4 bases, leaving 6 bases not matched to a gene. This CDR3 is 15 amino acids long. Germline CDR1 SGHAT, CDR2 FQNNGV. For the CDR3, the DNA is TGTGCCAGCAGTCAAGGACTAGCGGAGTACAATGAGCAGTTCTTC. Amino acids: CASSQGLAEYNEQFF.

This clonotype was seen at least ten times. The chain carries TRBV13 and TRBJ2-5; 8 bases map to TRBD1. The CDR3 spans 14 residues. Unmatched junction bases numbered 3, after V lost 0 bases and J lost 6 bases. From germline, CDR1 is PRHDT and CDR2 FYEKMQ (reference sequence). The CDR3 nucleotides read TGTGCCAGCAGCTTAGGGACAGGGGTCAAGACCCAGTACTTC. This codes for CASSLGTGVKTQYF.

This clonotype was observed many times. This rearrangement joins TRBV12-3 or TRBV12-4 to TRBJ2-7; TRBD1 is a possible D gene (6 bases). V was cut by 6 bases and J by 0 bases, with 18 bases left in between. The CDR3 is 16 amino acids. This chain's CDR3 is CASRKAGVGSSYEQYF. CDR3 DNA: TGTGCCAGCAGAAAAGCAGGGGTTGGGAGCTCCTACGAGCAGTACTTC.